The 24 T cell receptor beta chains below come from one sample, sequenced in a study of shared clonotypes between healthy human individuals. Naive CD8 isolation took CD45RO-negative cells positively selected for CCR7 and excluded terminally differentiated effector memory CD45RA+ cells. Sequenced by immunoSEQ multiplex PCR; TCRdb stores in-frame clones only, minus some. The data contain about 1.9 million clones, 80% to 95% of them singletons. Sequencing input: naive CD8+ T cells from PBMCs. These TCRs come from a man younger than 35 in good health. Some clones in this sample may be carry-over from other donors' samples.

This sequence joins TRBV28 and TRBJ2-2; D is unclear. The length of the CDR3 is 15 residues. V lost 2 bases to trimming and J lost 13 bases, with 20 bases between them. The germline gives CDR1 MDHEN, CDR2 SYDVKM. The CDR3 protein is CASSLTLGPQGRLFF. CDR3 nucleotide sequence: TGTGCCAGCAGTTTAACTCTGGGTCCTCAAGGGCGGCTGTTTTTT.

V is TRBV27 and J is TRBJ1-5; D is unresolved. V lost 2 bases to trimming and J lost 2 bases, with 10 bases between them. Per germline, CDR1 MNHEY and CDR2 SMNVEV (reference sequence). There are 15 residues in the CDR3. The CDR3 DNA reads TGTGCCAGCAGTTTAAGTGAGGCCGGCAATCAGCCCCAGCATTTT. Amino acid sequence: CASSLSEAGNQPQHF.

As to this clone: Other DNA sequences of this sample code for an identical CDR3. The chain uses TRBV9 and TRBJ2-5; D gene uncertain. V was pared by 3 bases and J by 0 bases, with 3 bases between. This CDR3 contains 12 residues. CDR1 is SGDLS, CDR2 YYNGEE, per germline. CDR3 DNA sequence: TGTGCCAGCAGCGAGAACCAAGAGACCCAGTACTTC. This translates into CASSENQETQYF.

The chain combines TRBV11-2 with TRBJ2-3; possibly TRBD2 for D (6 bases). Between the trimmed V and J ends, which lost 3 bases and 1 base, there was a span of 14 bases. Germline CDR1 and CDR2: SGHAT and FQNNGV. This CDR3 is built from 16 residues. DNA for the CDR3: TGTGCCAGCAGCTTGTCGACGGGAGCGGGCACAGATACGCAGTATTTT. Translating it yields CASSLSTGAGTDTQYF.

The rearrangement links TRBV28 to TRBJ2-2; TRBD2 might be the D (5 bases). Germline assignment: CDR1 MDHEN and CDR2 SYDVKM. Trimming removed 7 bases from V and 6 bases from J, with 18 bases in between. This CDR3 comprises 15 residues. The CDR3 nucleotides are TGTGCCAGCAAAGGACTTTTCACCGCATCCGGGGAGCTGTTTTTT. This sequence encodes CASKGLFTASGELFF.

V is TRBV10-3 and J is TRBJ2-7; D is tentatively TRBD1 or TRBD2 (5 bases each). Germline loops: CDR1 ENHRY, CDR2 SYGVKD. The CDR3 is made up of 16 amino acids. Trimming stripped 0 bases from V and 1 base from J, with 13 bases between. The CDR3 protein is CAISESRGPGSYEQYF. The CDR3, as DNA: TGTGCCATCAGTGAGTCGAGGGGACCGGGGTCCTACGAGCAGTACTTC.

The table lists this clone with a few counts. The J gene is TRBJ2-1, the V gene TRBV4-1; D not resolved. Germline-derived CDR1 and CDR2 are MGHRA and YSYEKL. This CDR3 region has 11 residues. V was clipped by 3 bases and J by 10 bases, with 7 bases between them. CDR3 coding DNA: TGCGCCAGCAGCCATCTATTGGAGCAGTTCTTC. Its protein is CASSHLLEQFF.

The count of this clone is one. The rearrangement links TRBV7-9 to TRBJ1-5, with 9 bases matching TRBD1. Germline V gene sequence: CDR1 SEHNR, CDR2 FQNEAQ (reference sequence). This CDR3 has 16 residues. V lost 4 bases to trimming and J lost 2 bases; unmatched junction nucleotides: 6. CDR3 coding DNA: TGTGCCAGCAGCTCAAAGGGGGACAGGGGCAATCAGCCCCAGCATTTT. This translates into CASSSKGDRGNQPQHF.

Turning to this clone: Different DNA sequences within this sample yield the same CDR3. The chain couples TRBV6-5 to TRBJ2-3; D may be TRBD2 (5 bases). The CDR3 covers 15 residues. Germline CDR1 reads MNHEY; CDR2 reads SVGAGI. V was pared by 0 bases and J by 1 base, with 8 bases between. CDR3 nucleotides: TGTGCCAGCAGTTACTCAGCCGGGGGCACAGATACGCAGTATTTT. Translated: CASSYSAGGTDTQYF.

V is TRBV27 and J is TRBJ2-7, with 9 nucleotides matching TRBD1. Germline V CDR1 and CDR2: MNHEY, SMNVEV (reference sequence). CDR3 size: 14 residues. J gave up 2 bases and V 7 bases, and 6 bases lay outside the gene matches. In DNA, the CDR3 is TGTGCCAGCAAAAACAGGGGGCGCCCCTACGAGCAGTACTTC. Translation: CASKNRGRPYEQYF.

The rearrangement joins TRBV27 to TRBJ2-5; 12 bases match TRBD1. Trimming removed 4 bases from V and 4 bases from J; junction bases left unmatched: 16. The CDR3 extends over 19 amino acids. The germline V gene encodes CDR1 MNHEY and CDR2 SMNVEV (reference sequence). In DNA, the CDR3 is TGTGCCAGCAGTTCCCCCTTGGTGGGGGACAGGGGGCCGGGAGAGACCCAGTACTTC. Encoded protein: CASSSPLVGDRGPGETQYF.

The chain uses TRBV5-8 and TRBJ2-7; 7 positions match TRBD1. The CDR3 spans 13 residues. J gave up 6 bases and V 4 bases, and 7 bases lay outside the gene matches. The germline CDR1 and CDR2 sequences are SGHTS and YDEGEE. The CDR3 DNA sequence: TGTGCCAGCAGCCATGGACAGGCATCCGAGCAGTACTTC. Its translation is CASSHGQASEQYF.

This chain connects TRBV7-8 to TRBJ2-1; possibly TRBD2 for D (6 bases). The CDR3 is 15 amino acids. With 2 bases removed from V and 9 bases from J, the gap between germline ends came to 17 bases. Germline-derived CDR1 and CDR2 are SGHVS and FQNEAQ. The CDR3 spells CASSLWREDAVEQFF. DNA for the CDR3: TGTGCCAGCAGCTTATGGCGGGAAGACGCGGTTGAGCAGTTCTTC.

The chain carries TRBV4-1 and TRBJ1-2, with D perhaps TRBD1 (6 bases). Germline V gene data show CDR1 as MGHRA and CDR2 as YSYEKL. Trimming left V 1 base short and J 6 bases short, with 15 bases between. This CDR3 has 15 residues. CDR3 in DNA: TGCGCCAGCAGCCAAGTTGGCCAGGGGATCAATGGCTACACCTTC. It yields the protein CASSQVGQGINGYTF.

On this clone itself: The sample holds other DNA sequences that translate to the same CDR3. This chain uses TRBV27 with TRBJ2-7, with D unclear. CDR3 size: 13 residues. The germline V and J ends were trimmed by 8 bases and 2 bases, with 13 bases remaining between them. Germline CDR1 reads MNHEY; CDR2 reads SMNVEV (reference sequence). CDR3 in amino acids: CASSLGYTYEQYF. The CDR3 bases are TGTGCCAGCTCTCTTGGATACACCTACGAGCAGTACTTC.

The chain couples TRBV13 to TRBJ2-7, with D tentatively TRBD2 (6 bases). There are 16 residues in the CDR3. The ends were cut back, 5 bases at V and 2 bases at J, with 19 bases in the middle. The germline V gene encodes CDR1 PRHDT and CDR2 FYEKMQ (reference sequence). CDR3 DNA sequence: TGTGCCAGCAGCCACCGCCTGGGCGGAGGGGCCTACGAGCAGTACTTC. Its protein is CASSHRLGGGAYEQYF.

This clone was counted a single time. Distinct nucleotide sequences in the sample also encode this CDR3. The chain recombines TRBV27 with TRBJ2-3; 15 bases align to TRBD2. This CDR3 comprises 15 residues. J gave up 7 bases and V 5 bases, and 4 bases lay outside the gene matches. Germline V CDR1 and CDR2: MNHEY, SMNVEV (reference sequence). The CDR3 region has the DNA TGTGCCAGCAGTCCAGGGACTAGCGGGAGGAATACGCAGTATTTT. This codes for CASSPGTSGRNTQYF.

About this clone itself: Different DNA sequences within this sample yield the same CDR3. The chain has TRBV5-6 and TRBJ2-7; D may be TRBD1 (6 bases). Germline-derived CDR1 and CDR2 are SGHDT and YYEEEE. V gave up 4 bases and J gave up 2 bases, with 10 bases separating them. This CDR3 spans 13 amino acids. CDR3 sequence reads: CASSGGGPYEQYF. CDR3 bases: TGTGCCAGCAGCGGGGGCGGGCCCTACGAGCAGTACTTC.

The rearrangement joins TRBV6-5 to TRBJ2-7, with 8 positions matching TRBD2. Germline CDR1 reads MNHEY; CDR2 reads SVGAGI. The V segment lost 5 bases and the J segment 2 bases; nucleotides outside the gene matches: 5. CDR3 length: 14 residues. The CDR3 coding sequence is TGTGCCAGCAGTCCTTCGGGACTAGCCTACGAGCAGTACTTC. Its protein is CASSPSGLAYEQYF.

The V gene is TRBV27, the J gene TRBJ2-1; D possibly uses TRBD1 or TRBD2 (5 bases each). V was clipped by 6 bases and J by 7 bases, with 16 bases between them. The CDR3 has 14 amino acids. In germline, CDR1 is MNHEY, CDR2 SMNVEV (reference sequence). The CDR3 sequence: CASSPGRLGNEQFF. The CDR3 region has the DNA TGTGCCAGCAGCCCGGGGCGGCTGGGAAATGAGCAGTTCTTC.

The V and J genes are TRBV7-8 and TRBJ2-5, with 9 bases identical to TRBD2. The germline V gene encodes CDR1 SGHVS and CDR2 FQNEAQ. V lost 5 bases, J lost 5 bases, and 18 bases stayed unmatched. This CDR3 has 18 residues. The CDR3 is CASSPASGRMGAGETQYF. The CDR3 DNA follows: TGTGCCAGCAGCCCCGCCAGCGGGAGGATGGGGGCCGGTGAGACCCAGTACTTC.

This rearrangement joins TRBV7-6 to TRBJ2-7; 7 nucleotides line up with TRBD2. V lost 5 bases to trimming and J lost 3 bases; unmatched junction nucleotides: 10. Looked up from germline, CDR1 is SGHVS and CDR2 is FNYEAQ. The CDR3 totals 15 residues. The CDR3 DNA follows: TGTGCCAGCAGCCCTCTAGCGGCCACGGTCTACGAGCAGTACTTC. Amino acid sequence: CASSPLAATVYEQYF.

CDR3 DNA: TGTGCCAGCAGCGTAGTTCGGGGGAACACCGGGGAGCTGTTTTTT. Protein product: CASSVVRGNTGELFF. The genes are TRBV9 and TRBJ2-2; a weak D match, TRBD2 (5 bases). Germline CDR1 reads SGDLS; CDR2 reads YYNGEE. The CDR3 contains 15 residues. V shed 0 bases and J shed 1 base, with 7 bases lying between them. Complete variable domain (other parts from reference TRBV9 and TRBJ2-2): DSGVTQTPKHLITATGQRVTLRCSPRSGDLSVYWYQQSLDQGLQFLIQYYNGEERAKGNILERFSAQQFPDLHSELNLSSLELGDSALYFCASSVVRGNTGELFFGEGSRLTVL.

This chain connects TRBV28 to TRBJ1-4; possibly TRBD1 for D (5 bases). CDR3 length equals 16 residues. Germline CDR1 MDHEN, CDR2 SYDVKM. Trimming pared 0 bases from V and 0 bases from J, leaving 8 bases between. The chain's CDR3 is CASSLWAGTTNEKLFF. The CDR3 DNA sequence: TGTGCCAGCAGTTTATGGGCAGGGACAACTAATGAAAAACTGTTTTTT. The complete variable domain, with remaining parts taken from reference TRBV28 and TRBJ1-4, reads DVKVTQSSRYLVKRTGEKVFLECVQDMDHENMFWYRQDPGLGLRLIYFSYDVKMKEKGDIPEGYSVSREKKERFSLILESASTNQTSMYLCASSLWAGTTNEKLFFGSGTQLSVL.